Sequencing of this T cell receptor (beta chain) was carried out in a study of brain T cells in children with intractable seizures. Whole-study results and caveats: Pre- and post-surgery blood differed in depth, so pre-surgery absences may be undersampling.

Time point indicated: blood from clinic visit 5 months post-surgery; TSC patient then seizure free. Surgery cases with the highest brain T cell transcript signatures were chosen for sequencing. Patients received at least one anti-epileptic drug before surgery. To note about this clone: No antigen is known for it.

Sequencing was performed with immunoSEQ multiplex PCR; in TCRdb, only in-frame clones are kept and a portion is missing. This table holds about 350,000 clones, over 85% found once. After removal of 0 bases from V and 3 bases from J, the junction contained 2 bases not matched to a gene. The CDR3 runs 15 residues. Germline V gives CDR1 SGHKS, CDR2 YYEKEE (reference sequence). This chain joins TRBV5-5 and TRBJ2-7, with 11 bases that match TRBD1. Sequences were derived from peripheral blood, sampled 5 to 6 months after surgery. The TCR comes from a boy younger than two with tuberous sclerosis and intractable seizures. The CDR3 is CASSLGTGGVYEQYF. In nucleotides, the CDR3 is TGTGCCAGCAGCTTGGGGACAGGGGGCGTCTACGAGCAGTACTTC.